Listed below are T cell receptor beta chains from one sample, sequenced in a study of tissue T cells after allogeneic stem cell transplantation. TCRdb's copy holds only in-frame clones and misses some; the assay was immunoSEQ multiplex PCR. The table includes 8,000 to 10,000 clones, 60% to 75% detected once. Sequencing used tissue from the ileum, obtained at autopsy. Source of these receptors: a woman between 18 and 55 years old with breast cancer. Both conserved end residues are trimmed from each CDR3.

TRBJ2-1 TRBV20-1 SARSQF
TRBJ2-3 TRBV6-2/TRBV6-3 ASSYPQGGTDTQY
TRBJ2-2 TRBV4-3 ASSQGPRRGGETGELF
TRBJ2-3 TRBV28 AGAGGSDTQY
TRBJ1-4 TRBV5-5 ASSLARDRGEKLF
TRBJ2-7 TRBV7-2 ASSVGVYEQY
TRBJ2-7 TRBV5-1 ASSLFDTYEQY
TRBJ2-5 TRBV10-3 AIGRLAGEGETQY
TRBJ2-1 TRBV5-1 ASSFSGTDYNEQF
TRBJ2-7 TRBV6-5 ASKFQGTSGEQY
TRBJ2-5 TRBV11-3 ASSWGRDETQY
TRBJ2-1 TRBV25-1 ASSYTRTGRQF
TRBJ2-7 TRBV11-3 ASSYSQGYEQY
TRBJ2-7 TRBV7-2 ASSLRKSYEQY
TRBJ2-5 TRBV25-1 ASSVPRGGRETQY
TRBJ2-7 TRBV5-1 ASSLERASLNEQY
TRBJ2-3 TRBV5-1 ASSRNPGEGTDTQY
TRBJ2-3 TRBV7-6 ASSPLAGDVSSTDTQY
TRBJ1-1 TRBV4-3 ASSQDSLGTEAF
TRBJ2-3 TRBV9 ASSVDGTDTQY
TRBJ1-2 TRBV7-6 ASSPQGARVYGYT
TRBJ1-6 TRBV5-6 ASSLIRGVRAPLH
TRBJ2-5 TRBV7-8 ASSLGSQETQY
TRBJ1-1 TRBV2 ASSQGARAF
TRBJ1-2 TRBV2 ASSTGQAYGYT
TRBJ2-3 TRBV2 ASSALTSGATDTQY
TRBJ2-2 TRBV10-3 AIEAGASSGTGELF
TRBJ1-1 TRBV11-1 ASSRGRGDTEAF
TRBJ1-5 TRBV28 ASTLYRNQPQH
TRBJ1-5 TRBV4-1 ASNITSGGNAHQPQH
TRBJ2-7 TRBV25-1 ASSEGRGTQQY